The T cell receptor (beta chain) described here comes from a study of Graves' ophthalmopathy and Graves' hyperthyroidism. General study findings and limits: Blood also contained most of the expanded thyroid clonotypes above 0.001 frequency. For predicting ophthalmopathy progression, the model had about 71% sensitivity and 72% to 85% specificity. A 13-signature model separated ophthalmopathy from stable hyperthyroidism, reaching about 88% sensitivity and almost 82% specificity cross-validated.

About this clonotype: What it recognizes is unknown.

Reliance was placed on clinical symptoms, serum thyroxine, TRAb, thyroid ultrasound and orbital computed tomography for diagnosis. The V gene end was trimmed by 8 bases and the J gene end by 1 base; junction bases not matched to a gene: 8. The germline V gene encodes CDR1 SGHTA and CDR2 FQGNSA. There are 14 residues in the CDR3. Amplification of the TCR beta CDR3 regions used RNA transcripts (as template). RT-PCR was first run with HTBI primers, then multiplex PCR in a second round. TCRdb re-called the multiplex PCR reads with MiXCR, one entry per CDR3 protein. This sample has approximately 1.2 million distinct CDR3 sequences, with less than 45% found just once.

The receptor comes from an adult man with Graves' hyperthyroidism. The specimen sequenced was peripheral blood or thyroid tissue (not recorded which). J is TRBJ2-7 and V is TRBV7-2; 7 nucleotides match TRBD1. CDR3 nucleotide sequence: TGTGCCAGCGGGTGGGACAGTGGATCCTACGAGCAGTACTTC. Translated: CASGWDSGSYEQYF. The full variable domain, its missing parts supplied by reference TRBV7-2 and TRBJ2-7, is GAGVSQSPSNKVTEKGKDVELRCDPISGHTALYWYRQSLGQGLEFLIYFQGNSAPDKSGLPSDRFSAERTGGSVSTLTIQRTQQEDSAVYLCASGWDSGSYEQYFGPGTRLTVT.